The 22 T cell receptor beta chains presented below share a single source sample, sequenced in a study of T cell responses to AZD1222 COVID-19 vaccine. Libraries were prepared by immunoSEQ multiplex PCR; TCRdb keeps only in-frame clonotypes and omits some of them. The repertoire holds about 120,000 clones, roughly 92% seen once, with about 1.4% in the top ten. Sequenced material: peripheral blood, taken 28 days after the second AZD1222 dose. The receptor source for this set is an adult who received the AZD1222 COVID-19 vaccine.

The rearrangement joins TRBV6-5 to TRBJ2-1; the match to TRBD2 covers 8 bases. CDR1 and CDR2 from the germline V gene are MNHEY and SVGAGI. The CDR3 sequence is 15 residues long. Trimming at V came to 11 bases and at J to 6 bases, leaving 15 bases not matched to a gene. In DNA, the CDR3 is TGTGCCCGCACCACGGGGGGGGGTGTTGGCAATGAGCAGTTCTTC. This codes for CARTTGGGVGNEQFF.

The chain recombines TRBV5-6 with TRBJ1-6; D gene unclear. There are 13 residues in the CDR3. Trimming removed 2 bases from V and 6 bases from J, with 6 bases in between. Germline loops: CDR1 SGHDT, CDR2 YYEEEE. The CDR3 nucleotides are TGTGCCAGCAGCTTCGGATCTAATTCACCCCTCCACTTT. The encoded protein is CASSFGSNSPLHF.

The chain recombines TRBV7-2 with TRBJ2-7; possible D gene TRBD2, 6 bases. The CDR3 contains 14 residues. CDR1 and CDR2 from the germline V gene are SGHTA and FQGNSA. V dropped 6 bases and J dropped 4 bases, with 16 bases sitting between them. CDR3: CASRRELLGYEQYF. CDR3 nucleotides: TGTGCCAGCAGACGGGAGCTACTGGGGTACGAGCAGTACTTC.

This chain links TRBV19 with TRBJ1-5; D may be TRBD1 (6 bases). From germline, CDR1 is LNHDA and CDR2 SQIVND (reference sequence). V was cut by 7 bases and J by 2 bases, with 12 bases left in between. The CDR3 has 14 amino acids. As DNA, the CDR3 is TGTGCCAGTAAGCCAGGGGAGGGCAATCAGCCCCAGCATTTT. It encodes CASKPGEGNQPQHF. The entire variable domain, with the rest obtained from reference TRBV19 and TRBJ1-5, is as follows: DGGITQSPKYLFRKEGQNVTLSCEQNLNHDAMYWYRQDPGQGLRLIYYSQIVNDFQKGDIAEGYSVSREKKESFPLTVTSAQKNPTAFYLCASKPGEGNQPQHFGDGTRLSIL.

This clone occurred once. This chain's CDR3 is CASSSSGTGQVGNTGELFF. CDR3 bases: TGCGCCAGCAGCTCCTCCGGGACAGGTCAAGTCGGGAACACCGGGGAGCTGTTTTTT. J is TRBJ2-2 and V is TRBV5-1; 8 bases fit TRBD1. Trimming took 3 bases from V and 1 from J; bases not matched to a gene: 14. Per the germline V gene, CDR1 is SGHRS and CDR2 is YFSETQ. The CDR3 spans 19 residues.

This clone was seen a single time. The CDR3 is CASSNLRLGVGQEQFF. The CDR3 DNA reads TGTGCCAGCAGCAACTTACGACTAGGAGTGGGACAAGAGCAGTTCTTC. The V and J genes are TRBV9 and TRBJ2-1; the D call may be TRBD1 or TRBD2 (6 bases each). With 4 bases removed from V and 10 bases from J, the gap between germline ends came to 24 bases. This CDR3 region has 16 residues. Germline CDR1 reads SGDLS; CDR2 reads YYNGEE.

The V gene is TRBV10-2, the J gene TRBJ2-7; tentatively, D is TRBD2 (6 bases). Trimming cost V 5 bases and J 6 bases, with 20 bases left between them. The germline CDR1 and CDR2 sequences are WSHSY and SAAADI. The CDR3 is 15 amino acids. The CDR3, as DNA: TGCGCCAGCAGTAAACTAGCCAAGGGACTGTCCGAGCAGTACTTC. It codes for CASSKLAKGLSEQYF.

The gene calls are TRBV5-1 and TRBJ2-7; D not certain. The germline CDR1 and CDR2 sequences are SGHRS and YFSETQ. The CDR3 runs to 15 residues. V dropped 2 bases and J dropped 1 base, with 13 bases sitting between them. DNA of the CDR3: TGCGCCAGCAGCTTAGGGTCCGATCTGTCCTACGAGCAGTACTTC. This translates into CASSLGSDLSYEQYF.

This clone was seen a few times. The chain uses TRBV19 and TRBJ2-1; 8 positions agree with TRBD2. The V and J ends lost 1 base and 15 bases, in that order; junction bases with no gene match: 5. CDR3 length: 12 amino acids. The germline CDR1 and CDR2 sequences are LNHDA and SQIVND (reference sequence). Here the CDR3 reads CASSIVRGGLFF. CDR3 nucleotides: TGTGCCAGTAGTATAGTTCGGGGGGGCCTGTTCTTC.

V usage is TRBV9 and J usage is TRBJ1-1, with D perhaps TRBD1 (5 bases). The CDR3 consists of 12 residues. V lost 0 bases and J lost 8, with 8 bases in between. Germline values: CDR1 SGDLS, CDR2 YYNGEE. The chain's CDR3 is CASSVGRDEAFF. CDR3 in DNA: TGTGCCAGCAGCGTAGGCAGGGACGAAGCTTTCTTT.

The chain couples TRBV4-2 to TRBJ1-2, with 7 bases that match TRBD1. CDR1 is LGHNA, CDR2 YNFKEQ, per germline. The junction had 9 bases not matched to a gene; V was cut back by 0 bases and J by 5 bases. The CDR3 contains 16 residues. Written as DNA, the CDR3 is TGTGCCAGCAGCCAAGACAGGGCAGGGGGGTTATATGGCTACACCTTC. Its translation is CASSQDRAGGLYGYTF.

V gene TRBV10-1 combines with J gene TRBJ2-7; possibly TRBD2 for D (6 bases). This CDR3 is built from 13 residues. V gave up 1 base and J gave up 6 bases, with 10 bases separating them. Germline V gene lookup returns CDR1 WNHNN and CDR2 SYGVQD (reference sequence). This chain's CDR3 is CASSELGDFEQYF. In DNA, the CDR3 is TGCGCCAGCAGTGAGTTGGGGGACTTCGAGCAGTACTTC.

This chain joins TRBV27 and TRBJ1-5; 9 bases are a match to TRBD1. Germline V gene data show CDR1 as MNHEY and CDR2 as SMNVEV (reference sequence). The CDR3 is 15 amino acids. J gave up 7 bases and V 6 bases, and 10 bases lay outside the gene matches. The CDR3 region is CASSLYRGPGQPQHF. CDR3 DNA: TGTGCCAGCAGCCTCTACAGGGGGCCGGGACAGCCCCAGCATTTT.

V is TRBV14 and J is TRBJ2-1; D may correspond to TRBD1 or TRBD2 (5 bases each). Trimming shortened V by 4 bases and J by 9 bases, and 13 bases separated the two germline ends. The CDR3 has 13 residues. CDR1 is SGHDN, CDR2 FVKESK, per germline. The DNA for the CDR3 is TGTGCCAGCAGCCGGGGGTCTAAGTCTGAGCAGTTCTTC. Its translation: CASSRGSKSEQFF.

The rearrangement links TRBV5-1 to TRBJ2-2; tentative D call: TRBD2 (6 bases). CDR1 and CDR2 from the germline V gene are SGHRS and YFSETQ. The V gene lost 5 bases and the J gene lost 4 bases, with 12 bases spanning the gap. The CDR3 consists of 14 residues. The CDR3 nucleotides are TGCGCCAGCAGTCCGGACTATCCCACCGGGGAGCTGTTTTTT. Translation: CASSPDYPTGELFF.

This clone was recorded only once. The rearrangement links TRBV30 to TRBJ2-2, with 10 bases fitting TRBD2. Germline lookup yields CDR1 GTSNPN and CDR2 SVGIG (reference sequence). The V and J ends lost 0 bases and 7 bases, in that order; junction bases with no gene match: 8. The CDR3 totals 16 residues. The CDR3 reads CAWSVGLAGDIGELFF. CDR3 sequence (DNA): TGTGCCTGGAGTGTAGGGCTAGCGGGAGACATCGGGGAGCTGTTTTTT.

This chain joins TRBV4-1 and TRBJ1-5; TRBD1 agrees at 9 bases. Looked up from germline, CDR1 is MGHRA and CDR2 is YSYEKL. Germline trimming cut 0 bases from V and 5 bases from J; bases unmatched to any gene: 11. This CDR3 is built from 18 residues. The CDR3 nucleotides read TGCGCCAGCAGCCAAGACGTCCGCGGGACAGGGTTCGATCAGCCCCAGCATTTT. It specifies CASSQDVRGTGFDQPQHF.

As DNA, the CDR3 is TGTGCCAGCAGCTTAGTAGGGATCTGGAGGGTAGGACCGGAGCAGTACTTC. Translating gives CASSLVGIWRVGPEQYF. The V and J genes are TRBV7-2 and TRBJ2-7; D may be TRBD2 (6 bases). The CDR3 extends over 17 amino acids. Germline V gene lookup returns CDR1 SGHTA and CDR2 FQGNSA. Trimming left V 1 base short and J 7 bases short, with 23 bases between.

The chain uses TRBV5-5 and TRBJ2-1, with a weak D call TRBD1 (6 bases). Germline values: CDR1 SGHKS, CDR2 YYEKEE (reference sequence). The CDR3 loop spans 14 amino acids. Trimming took 0 bases from V and 2 from J, leaving 6 bases between them. In DNA, the CDR3 is TGTGCCAGCAGCTTGGGGGGGCCCTACAATGAGCAGTTCTTC. It specifies CASSLGGPYNEQFF. The entire variable domain, with the rest obtained from reference TRBV5-5 and TRBJ2-1, is as follows: DAGVTQSPTHLIKTRGQQVTLRCSPISGHKSVSWYQQVLGQGPQFIFQYYEKEERGRGNFPDRFSARQFPNYSSELNVNALLLGDSALYLCASSLGGPYNEQFFGPGTRLTVL.

V is TRBV7-2 and J is TRBJ1-4; TRBD1 matches 9 bases. V was pared by 4 bases and J by 4 bases, with 10 bases of the junction left unmatched. Germline CDR1 is SGHTA and CDR2 is FQGNSA. The CDR3 runs to 17 residues. This CDR3 reads CASSSRQGEEVNEKLFF. The CDR3 DNA reads as TGTGCCAGCAGCTCCCGACAGGGGGAAGAGGTTAATGAAAAACTGTTTTTT.

In regard to this clone: An end of the junction differs from the germline gene, which may be a read error. The rearrangement joins TRBV4-1 to TRBJ2-5; D is undetermined. This CDR3 has 14 amino acids. Germline values: CDR1 MGHRA, CDR2 YSYEKL. This CDR3 reads CASTQDRSRQTQYF. The CDR3 DNA is TGCGCCAGCACCCAAGATCGGAGCAGACAGACCCAGTACTTC.

In its sample, this clone was seen once. The V and J genes are TRBV4-2 and TRBJ1-5, with TRBD1 as a possible D gene (5 bases). Germline assignment: CDR1 LGHNA and CDR2 YNFKEQ. Trimming stripped 0 bases from V and 5 bases from J, with 14 bases between. This CDR3 region has 16 residues. The CDR3 region is CASSQESAGAYQPQHF. The CDR3 DNA reads TGTGCCAGCAGCCAAGAGTCGGCCGGGGCTTATCAGCCCCAGCATTTT.